The next 21 T cell receptor beta chains were all read from a single sample in a study of regulatory T cells in long-lasting Graves disease. The time point is: newly diagnosed GD, antithyroid drugs for less than 3 months. PBMC RNA served as the TCR library source. Library construction for TCR beta used iRepertoire HTBI primers and Arm-PCR of CDR3 regions. TCRdb reprocessed the multiplex PCR reads with MiXCR, giving one entry per CDR3 protein. Of fewer than 650,000 distinct CDR3 sequences detected, roughly 15% appear once; the ten largest clones hold roughly 18%. These records were also assigned to another study, of T cells in Graves' hyperthyroidism and ophthalmopathy.

The starting material was peripheral blood mononuclear cells (PBMCs), obtained at new diagnosis, from a patient treated with antithyroid drugs. The receptor set was obtained from a woman between 25 and 40 years old with Graves disease.

This clonotype has a count of ten or more. V is TRBV28 and J is TRBJ1-1; possible D gene TRBD1, 6 bases. The length of the CDR3 is 13 residues. The V end was cut by 7 bases, the J end by 1 base, with 10 bases between. Germline V gene sequence: CDR1 MDHEN, CDR2 SYDVKM. In DNA, the CDR3 is TGTGCCAGCAATATCAGGGGGAACACTGAAGCTTTCTTT. Its translation is CASNIRGNTEAFF.

This clonotype came up a few times. The V gene is TRBV18, the J gene TRBJ2-1, with TRBD1 matching 11 bases. The germline gives CDR1 KGHSH, CDR2 LQKENI. The CDR3 runs to 16 residues. V lost 5 bases to trimming and J lost 4 bases; unmatched junction nucleotides: 7. As DNA, the CDR3 is TGTGCCAGCTCATCGCCGGGACAGGGGGTGTACAATGAGCAGTTCTTC. Amino acids: CASSSPGQGVYNEQFF.

This clonotype was recorded many times. The chain couples TRBV7-2 to TRBJ2-7, with TRBD2 identical over 11 bases. CDR3 length: 14 residues. Germline CDR1 SGHTA, CDR2 FQGNSA. The V gene end was trimmed by 4 bases and the J gene end by 3 bases; junction bases not matched to a gene: 2. CDR3: CASSSGLAGYEQYF. The CDR3 DNA sequence: TGTGCCAGCAGCTCCGGACTAGCGGGCTACGAGCAGTACTTC.

About this clonotype: This clone may be a read error of a much larger clone one base away. The CDR3 coding sequence is TGCGCCAGCAGCACCGACGCGGGGCTGAACACTGAAGCTTTCTTT. It yields the protein CASSTDAGLNTEAFF. The V gene is TRBV5-1, the J gene TRBJ1-1; a possible D gene is TRBD1 (5 bases). Between the trimmed V and J ends, which lost 4 bases and 0 bases, there was a span of 13 bases. This CDR3 spans 15 amino acids. Per germline, CDR1 SGHRS and CDR2 YFSETQ.

Ten or more counts support this clonotype. The chain combines TRBV24-1 with TRBJ1-5; D unclear. The CDR3 covers 14 residues. Per the germline V gene, CDR1 is KGHDR and CDR2 is SFDVKD. Trimming took off 4 bases at V and 2 bases at J, with 8 bases between the two ends. The CDR3 region has the DNA TGTGCCACCAGTGAGGGTTGGGGCAATCAGCCCCAGCATTTT. Its translation is CATSEGWGNQPQHF.

The chain links TRBV28 to TRBJ2-1; the D is unclear. The V and J ends lost 4 bases and 7 bases respectively, with 11 bases between them. CDR3 size: 13 residues. From germline, CDR1 is MDHEN and CDR2 SYDVKM. The CDR3 nucleotides are TGTGCCAGCAGTTACCCGGCAGTGAATGAGCAGTTCTTC. Protein product: CASSYPAVNEQFF.

The sample holds many counts of this clonotype. The chain joins TRBV28 to TRBJ2-7; D is uncertain. The germline gives CDR1 MDHEN, CDR2 SYDVKM. V lost 7 bases and J lost 2, with 9 bases in between. The CDR3 covers 12 residues. The DNA of the CDR3 is TGTGCCAGCACATCCATCACCTACGAGCAGTACTTC. Translation: CASTSITYEQYF. Combining the CDR3 with reference TRBV28 and TRBJ2-7 gives the whole variable domain DVKVTQSSRYLVKRTGEKVFLECVQDMDHENMFWYRQDPGLGLRLIYFSYDVKMKEKGDIPEGYSVSREKKERFSLILESASTNQTSMYLCASTSITYEQYFGPGTRLTVT.

The chain is built from TRBV4-2 and TRBJ2-3, with TRBD2 matching over 11 bases. CDR3 length: 16 residues. Losses at the gene ends were 1 base for V and 1 base for J; bases not matched to a gene: 1. Germline CDR1 and CDR2: LGHNA and YNFKEQ. CDR3 sequence reads: CASSQVSGRGTDTQYF. The CDR3 DNA is TGTGCCAGCAGCCAAGTTAGCGGGAGGGGCACAGATACGCAGTATTTT.

This clonotype was seen many times. The chain links TRBV30 to TRBJ1-5; tentatively, D is TRBD1 (5 bases). Between the trimmed V and J ends, which lost 5 bases and 6 bases, there was a span of 14 bases. CDR3 length: 13 residues. The V gene's germline CDR1 is GTSNPN and CDR2 SVGIG (reference sequence). The CDR3 DNA is TGTGCCTGGGACCAGGGATTCGGTCAGCCCCAGCATTTT. Amino acids: CAWDQGFGQPQHF.

V usage is TRBV7-2 and J usage is TRBJ2-1; 7 nucleotides align to TRBD2. Germline CDR1 reads SGHTA; CDR2 reads FQGNSA. The CDR3 covers 18 residues. The V segment lost 0 bases and the J segment 4 bases; nucleotides outside the gene matches: 12. The CDR3 nucleotides are TGTGCCAGCAGCTTAGCCCTGGCTAGCGGACCTCCGTACAATGAGCAGTTCTTC. As protein: CASSLALASGPPYNEQFF.

This clonotype was detected many times. The chain couples TRBV18 to TRBJ2-1; 9 positions match TRBD1. V gave up 8 bases and J gave up 4 bases; unmatched junction bases: 6. Germline CDR1 KGHSH, CDR2 LQKENI. This CDR3 is 14 amino acids long. The CDR3 sequence is CASSPGTGYNEQFF. DNA for the CDR3: TGTGCCAGCAGTCCCGGGACAGGGTACAATGAGCAGTTCTTC. Full variable domain (rest looked up from reference TRBV18 and TRBJ2-1): NAGVMQNPRHLVRRRGQEARLRCSPMKGHSHVYWYRQLPEEGLKFMVYLQKENIIDESGMPKERFSAEFPKEGPSILRIQQVVRGDSAAYFCASSPGTGYNEQFFGPGTRLTVL.

A single count supports this clonotype. A far larger clone is one base from this, pointing to a likely read error. This chain connects TRBV28 to TRBJ2-3; TRBD1 agrees at 8 bases. Matching the DNA end better, TRBJ1-1 makes the J call doubtful. This CDR3 region has 18 residues. Germline V CDR1 and CDR2: MDHEN, SYDVKM. CDR3 sequence (DNA): TGTGCCGGCAGTCCCCGATCCATTGCGGGACAGGTTGATGAGGCAGCTTTCTTT. Protein product: CAGSPRSIAGQVDEAAFF.

In its sample, this clonotype was seen many times. The CDR3 DNA reads TGTGCCAGCAGTAAAGGACAGCAAGAGACCCAGTACTTC. Translated, it gives CASSKGQQETQYF. The chain combines TRBV27 with TRBJ2-5; D might be TRBD1 (6 bases). This CDR3 contains 13 residues. The V gene lost 5 bases and the J gene lost 2 bases, with 9 bases spanning the gap. CDR1 and CDR2 (germline): MNHEY, SMNVEV (reference sequence).

This clonotype was observed a handful of times. The rearrangement uses TRBV7-9 and TRBJ1-4, with a tentative D call TRBD1 (6 bases). V gave up 5 bases and J gave up 5 bases, with 21 bases separating them. The CDR3 sequence is 17 residues long. From germline, CDR1 is SEHNR and CDR2 FQNEAQ (reference sequence). Here the CDR3 reads CASSVGYSGESNEKLFF. The CDR3 DNA follows: TGTGCCAGCAGCGTAGGATACTCAGGGGAGTCCAATGAAAAACTGTTTTTT.

Ten or more counts support this clonotype. The chain carries TRBV2 and TRBJ2-3, with 8 bases matching TRBD2. Germline assignment: CDR1 SNHLY and CDR2 FYNNEI. CDR3 length equals 12 residues. J was trimmed by 10 bases and V by 7 bases; bases with no gene match: 7. In DNA, the CDR3 is TGTGCCAGCATTCACGAAGCGGGAGCGCAGTATTTT. Its translation is CASIHEAGAQYF. The full variable domain, with the rest looked up from reference TRBV2 and TRBJ2-3, is EPEVTQTPSHQVTQMGQEVILRCVPISNHLYFYWYRQILGQKVEFLVSFYNNEISEKSEIFDDQFSVERPDGSNFTLKIRSTKLEDSAMYFCASIHEAGAQYFGPGTRLTVL.

The rearrangement joins TRBV5-1 to TRBJ1-6, with no clear D. The V gene lost 0 bases and the J gene lost 11 bases, with 18 bases spanning the gap. There are 16 residues in the CDR3. Germline V CDR1 and CDR2: SGHRS, YFSETQ. Here the CDR3 DNA reads TGCGCCAGCAGCTTGGCCGACGGGTTGTCGGTGGCACCCCTCCACTTT. Translation gives CASSLADGLSVAPLHF.

This clonotype was found many times. The gene calls are TRBV12-3 or TRBV12-4 and TRBJ1-2; tentatively, D is TRBD1 (6 bases). The CDR3 consists of 14 residues. Deletions cut 1 base from V and 7 bases from J, with 13 bases between. The CDR3 loop reads CASSLDRAVGGYTF. CDR3 in DNA: TGTGCCAGCAGTTTAGACAGGGCGGTGGGTGGCTACACCTTC.

This clonotype showed up just once. V and J are TRBV18 and TRBJ2-7; D is ambiguous. Per the germline V gene, CDR1 is KGHSH and CDR2 is LQKENI. V lost 0 bases and J lost 3, with 9 bases in between. CDR3 length: 14 amino acids. The CDR3 bases are TGTGCCAGCTCACCACCGCAAACCCTCTACGAGCAGTACTTC. Protein: CASSPPQTLYEQYF.

The rearrangement uses TRBV7-9 and TRBJ1-6; D ambiguous. Trimming cost V 4 bases and J 8 bases, with 12 bases left between them. From germline, CDR1 is SEHNR and CDR2 FQNEAQ (reference sequence). This CDR3 comprises 14 residues. The DNA of the CDR3 is TGTGCCAGCAGCTACGGGCCCTCATATTCACCCCTCCACTTT. This translates into CASSYGPSYSPLHF.

J is TRBJ1-2 and V is TRBV30, with TRBD1 as a possible D gene (5 bases). Germline V CDR1 and CDR2: GTSNPN, SVGIG (reference sequence). Trimming took 5 bases from V and 7 from J, leaving 17 bases between them. The length of the CDR3 is 13 residues. CDR3 sequence (DNA): TGTGCCTGGGGTACCGGGGGGAATGGTGGCTACACCTTC. Protein product: CAWGTGGNGGYTF. The full variable domain, its missing parts supplied by reference TRBV30 and TRBJ1-2, is SQTIHQWPATLVQPVGSPLSLECTVEGTSNPNLYWYRQAAGRGLQLLFYSVGIGQISSEVPQNLSASRPQDRQFILSSKKLLLSDSGFYLCAWGTGGNGGYTFGSGTRLTVV.

In this sample, this clonotype turned up a few times. The CDR3 region is CASIMQGAVGYTF. DNA for the CDR3: TGTGCCAGCATTATGCAGGGGGCGGTTGGCTACACCTTC. The genes are TRBV6-1 and TRBJ1-2, with 8 positions matching TRBD1. Trimming took 7 bases from V and 7 from J; bases not matched to a gene: 8. The CDR3 length is 13 residues. Germline CDR1 reads MNHNS; CDR2 reads SASEGT.